The 8 T cell receptor beta chains below were found in one sample sequenced in a study of blood T cell repertoires in COVID-19. Clones were read by immunoSEQ multiplex PCR, and TCRdb kept only the in-frame ones, dropping some. There are about 270,000 clones in the sample; about nine tenths occur only once, and roughly 3.9% lies in the top ten. The sequencing sample was made of peripheral blood. Every receptor here comes from a man between 60 and 75 years old who had recovered from COVID-19.

V and J are TRBV11-3 and TRBJ1-2; D is ambiguous. CDR3 length: 14 amino acids. V was clipped by 4 bases and J by 7 bases, with 16 bases between them. Germline V gene sequence: CDR1 SGHNT, CDR2 YENEEA. CDR3 nucleotide sequence: TGTGCCAGCAGCTACCCCTTAGGAGGTGGTGGCTACACCTTC. This gives the protein CASSYPLGGGGYTF. The full variable domain, with the rest looked up from reference TRBV11-3 and TRBJ1-2, is EAGVVQSPRYKIIEKKQPVAFWCNPISGHNTLYWYLQNLGQGPELLIRYENEEAVDDSQLPKDRFSAERLKGVDSTLKIQPAELGDSAVYLCASSYPLGGGGYTFGSGTRLTVV.

The chain joins TRBV10-3 to TRBJ2-5, with 8 bases identical to TRBD1. Germline V CDR1 and CDR2: ENHRY, SYGVKD. The CDR3 extends over 14 amino acids. The J segment lost 0 bases and the V segment lost 7 bases, leaving 4 bases of the junction unmatched. The CDR3 protein is CAINMDRDQETQYF. CDR3 coding DNA: TGTGCCATCAACATGGACAGGGACCAAGAGACCCAGTACTTC.

The chain has TRBV24-1 and TRBJ2-5, with 9 nucleotides matching TRBD2. The CDR3 spans 14 residues. Germline-derived CDR1 and CDR2 are KGHDR and SFDVKD. V trimming: 5 bases; J trimming: 4 bases; junction bases outside the gene matches: 4. The CDR3 loop is CATSAAGGLETQYF. In DNA form, the CDR3 reads TGTGCCACCAGTGCAGCGGGGGGACTAGAGACCCAGTACTTC.

J is TRBJ1-2 and V is TRBV7-9; D is unclear. CDR1 and CDR2 from the germline V gene are SEHNR and FQNEAQ (reference sequence). Trimming took off 5 bases at V and 1 base at J, with 8 bases between the two ends. The CDR3 length is 13 residues. CDR3 sequence (DNA): TGTGCCAGCAGCGAGACTGATAACTATGGCTACACCTTC. It codes for CASSETDNYGYTF.

The rearrangement links TRBV7-3 to TRBJ2-7; 10 nucleotides line up with TRBD2. Germline V lookup: CDR1 SGHTA, CDR2 FQGTGA. The V and J ends lost 2 bases and 4 bases, in that order; junction bases with no gene match: 8. The CDR3 contains 16 residues. The DNA of the CDR3 is TGTGCCAGCAGCTTAGCGCCTAGCGGGGGAATATACGAGCAGTACTTC. It codes for CASSLAPSGGIYEQYF.

The chain is built from TRBV5-1 and TRBJ2-4, with TRBD1 identical over 11 bases. V was pared by 4 bases and J by 7 bases, with 13 bases of the junction left unmatched. Germline V CDR1 and CDR2: SGHRS, YFSETQ. The CDR3 extends over 17 amino acids. CDR3 loop: CASSPLGGTGGKNIQYF. The CDR3 DNA is TGCGCCAGCAGCCCCTTAGGGGGGACAGGGGGTAAGAACATTCAGTACTTC.

This chain uses TRBV5-6 with TRBJ1-2, with TRBD1 matching over 8 bases. Looked up from germline, CDR1 is SGHDT and CDR2 is YYEEEE. The junction had 10 bases not matched to a gene; V was cut back by 4 bases and J by 2 bases. The CDR3 totals 16 residues. CDR3 residues: CASSRIYRTGNYGYTF. In nucleotides, the CDR3 is TGTGCCAGCAGCCGAATATACCGGACAGGGAACTATGGCTACACCTTC.

This clone was observed once. As DNA, the CDR3 is TGCAGCGTTGATGGGTGGACAATCGGTACTAGCACAGATACGCAGTATTTT. Amino acids: CSVDGWTIGTSTDTQYF. The chain links TRBV29-1 to TRBJ2-3; tentative D call: TRBD1 (5 bases). In germline, CDR1 is SQVTM, CDR2 ANQGSEA. The CDR3 length is 17 residues. V lost 3 bases, J lost 0 bases, and 19 bases lay in between.